This TCR beta chain was recorded in a study of identical twins. Germline CDR1 reads DFQATT; CDR2 reads SNEGSKA (reference sequence). The V end lost 3 bases, the J end lost 1 base, and 9 bases lay between the germline ends. This CDR3 comprises 13 residues. TCRdb passed the 5' RACE reads through MiXCR, listing each CDR3 protein once. Altogether under 900,000 distinct CDR3 sequences are present, about 12% being singletons, with the ten largest covering about 1.5%. This sample also appeared in a second study, on yellow fever vaccine responses in identical twins.

The sequenced sample consisted of PBMCs. This chain links TRBV20-1 with TRBJ2-5; D remains ambiguous. This TCR was recovered from a woman aged 18-29 years in good health. The CDR3 is CSARRGLQETQYF. The CDR3 DNA reads TGCAGTGCTAGGCGCGGCCTCCAAGAGACCCAGTACTTC.